These 32 T cell receptor beta chains were all obtained from the same sample, sequenced in a study of blood T cell repertoires in COVID-19. Sequencing used immunoSEQ multiplex PCR; TCRdb keeps in-frame clones, though not all of them. The data hold a few hundred thousand clones, with around nine tenths observed a single time. Sequenced: peripheral blood. Source of these receptors: a man aged 45-60 years with COVID-19, enrolled during active disease.

The chain links TRBV7-2 to TRBJ2-2; tentatively, D is TRBD2 (6 bases). The germline V and J ends were trimmed by 5 bases and 4 bases, with 17 bases remaining between them. From germline, CDR1 is SGHTA and CDR2 FQGNSA. This CDR3 is built from 16 residues. CDR3 loop: CASSPNTGRSTGELFF. The DNA of the CDR3 is TGTGCCAGCAGCCCCAACACGGGGAGGAGCACCGGGGAGCTGTTTTTT.

This clone appeared once. This chain joins TRBV28 and TRBJ1-2, with unresolved D. Deletions cut 6 bases from V and 4 bases from J, with 15 bases between. Germline V gene lookup returns CDR1 MDHEN and CDR2 SYDVKM. The CDR3 has 14 residues. For the CDR3, the DNA is TGTGCCAGCAGCATTCGGAACAGATTCTATGGCTACACCTTC. Translation: CASSIRNRFYGYTF.

This clone was detected only once. The CDR3 is CASGLTSGLPYF. DNA of the CDR3: TGTGCTAGTGGTTTGACTTCCGGTTTGCCGTATTTT. This chain uses TRBV12-5 with TRBJ2-3; D gene uncertain. The CDR3 covers 12 residues. Trimming stripped 2 bases from V and 14 bases from J, with 14 bases between. The germline V gene has CDR1 LGHNT and CDR2 FRNRAP.

CDR3 protein: CASSYSFRGFENIQYF. The CDR3 DNA is TGTGCCAGCAGTTACTCGTTCAGGGGGTTTGAAAACATTCAGTACTTC. The gene calls are TRBV6-5 and TRBJ2-4, with 7 bases identical to TRBD1. This CDR3 is built from 16 residues. From germline, CDR1 is MNHEY and CDR2 SVGAGI. J was trimmed by 5 bases and V by 0 bases; bases with no gene match: 7.

The CDR3 DNA reads TGTGCCAGCAGCGTAGCGGGTCAGCCGCTCTACGAGCAGTACTTC. Its protein product is CASSVAGQPLYEQYF. V is TRBV9 and J is TRBJ2-7; D is ambiguous. Germline CDR1 and CDR2: SGDLS and YYNGEE. The V gene lost 0 bases and the J gene lost 3 bases, with 13 bases spanning the gap. The CDR3 runs to 15 residues.

The V and J genes are TRBV15 and TRBJ1-2, with 9 bases that match TRBD1. The germline V gene has CDR1 LNHNV and CDR2 YYDKDF (reference sequence). The junction had 8 bases not matched to a gene; V was cut back by 4 bases and J by 5 bases. The CDR3 consists of 15 residues. This chain's CDR3 is CATSKEDRGGYGYTF. In DNA, the CDR3 is TGTGCCACCAGCAAAGAGGACAGGGGCGGATATGGCTACACCTTC.

V is TRBV18 and J is TRBJ1-2; D unclear. Deletions cut 1 base from V and 1 base from J, with 13 bases between. The CDR3 extends over 16 amino acids. Germline CDR1 is KGHSH and CDR2 is LQKENI. The CDR3, as DNA: TGTGCCAGCTCACCACGGGAGGCTACTAGTAACTATGGCTACACCTTC. Protein: CASSPREATSNYGYTF.

The chain employs TRBV7-3 and TRBJ2-6; 8 positions match TRBD1. This CDR3 has 16 amino acids. From germline, CDR1 is SGHTA and CDR2 FQGTGA. J gave up 3 bases and V 5 bases, and 6 bases lay outside the gene matches. CDR3 sequence: CASSLDRGGGANVLTF. In DNA form, the CDR3 reads TGTGCCAGCAGCCTCGACAGGGGAGGTGGGGCCAACGTCCTGACTTTC. The full variable domain, rest sourced from reference TRBV7-3 and TRBJ2-6, is GAGVSQTPSNKVTEKGKYVELRCDPISGHTALYWYRQSLGQGPEFLIYFQGTGAADDSGLPNDRFFAVRPEGSVSTLKIQRTERGDSAVYLCASSLDRGGGANVLTFGAGSRLTVL.

The chain is built from TRBV2 and TRBJ2-7; 9 nucleotides line up with TRBD1. Looked up from germline, CDR1 is SNHLY and CDR2 is FYNNEI. The trim removed 4 bases at V and 2 bases at J, leaving 3 bases unmatched. The CDR3 is 14 amino acids. CDR3 nucleotide sequence: TGTGCCAGCAGTGGGGGACAGGGCGCCTACGAGCAGTACTTC. Translation gives CASSGGQGAYEQYF.

DNA of the CDR3: TGTGCCAGCAGCTTAGAGGGAGGTGGCTCCTACGAGCAGTACTTC. This translates into CASSLEGGGSYEQYF. The V gene is TRBV7-3, the J gene TRBJ2-7; D may be TRBD2 (6 bases). Per germline, CDR1 SGHTA and CDR2 FQGTGA. Trimming took 2 bases from V and 0 from J, leaving 11 bases between them. The CDR3 runs 15 residues. Full variable domain (remainder filled in from reference TRBV7-3 and TRBJ2-7): GAGVSQTPSNKVTEKGKYVELRCDPISGHTALYWYRQSLGQGPEFLIYFQGTGAADDSGLPNDRFFAVRPEGSVSTLKIQRTERGDSAVYLCASSLEGGGSYEQYFGPGTRLTVT.

V usage is TRBV12-2 and J usage is TRBJ2-1; the table's D gene call, TRBD2, was not cross checked with the DNA. TRBV12-2 constitutes a pseudogene. The CDR3 covers 15 residues. The CDR3 DNA follows: TGTGCAAGTCGCCGCTTCTCACGGGGCTACAATGAGCAGTTCTTC. It is translated as CASRRFSRGYNEQFF.

The rearrangement links TRBV7-9 to TRBJ2-7; no clear D gene. V lost 1 base, J lost 6 bases, and 7 bases lay in between. The CDR3 is made up of 12 amino acids. Looked up from germline, CDR1 is SEHNR and CDR2 is FQNEAQ (reference sequence). The CDR3 DNA reads as TGTGCCAGCAGCTTAGTTCCAGGCGAGCAGTACTTC. This translates into CASSLVPGEQYF.

The rearrangement links TRBV7-8 to TRBJ1-5; 7 bases are shared with TRBD1. The CDR3 length is 15 residues. The germline V gene encodes CDR1 SGHVS and CDR2 FQNEAQ. The trim removed 5 bases at V and 0 bases at J, leaving 4 bases unmatched. CDR3 DNA: TGTGCCAGCAGCAAAAACAGGGGTAGCAATCAGCCCCAGCATTTT. It codes for CASSKNRGSNQPQHF.

The chain recombines TRBV24-1 with TRBJ1-1; the D gene is possibly TRBD1 (6 bases). V lost 9 bases and J 0 bases, leaving 10 bases between the germline ends. The CDR3 length is 13 residues. Germline V lookup: CDR1 KGHDR, CDR2 SFDVKD. CDR3 in amino acids: CATRQGLNTEAFF. CDR3 in DNA: TGTGCCACCCGGCAGGGGTTGAACACTGAAGCTTTCTTT.

This clone was detected once. The chain couples TRBV9 to TRBJ2-3; 14 bases align to TRBD2. CDR1 is SGDLS, CDR2 YYNGEE, per germline. The CDR3 extends over 17 amino acids. The ends lost 0 bases at V and 6 bases at J; junction bases unmatched: 6. CDR3 amino acids: CASSVGGGTSGGDTQYF. The CDR3 DNA reads as TGTGCCAGCAGCGTAGGAGGTGGGACTAGCGGGGGTGATACGCAGTATTTT.

This chain links TRBV10-1 with TRBJ2-4, with D possibly being TRBD2 (7 bases). The germline gives CDR1 WNHNN, CDR2 SYGVQD (reference sequence). V was shortened by 4 bases and J by 9 bases, with 25 bases between the two germline ends. The CDR3 sequence is 17 residues long. The CDR3 is CASSGGGQGPSLGIQYF. DNA for the CDR3: TGCGCCAGCAGTGGGGGGGGGCAGGGGCCGAGTTTGGGCATTCAGTACTTC.

The rearrangement uses TRBV7-2 and TRBJ2-1; 11 bases fit TRBD2. V shed 1 base, J shed 6 bases, and the junction held 5 bases outside the gene matches. This CDR3 spans 16 amino acids. The germline CDR1 and CDR2 sequences are SGHTA and FQGNSA. The CDR3 sequence: CASSLGPLAGGNEQFF. For the CDR3, the DNA is TGTGCCAGCAGCTTAGGGCCTCTAGCGGGGGGCAATGAGCAGTTCTTC.

The chain combines TRBV7-2 with TRBJ2-1, with 8 bases lining up with TRBD2. Per germline, CDR1 SGHTA and CDR2 FQGNSA. The CDR3 contains 17 residues. The V segment lost 4 bases and the J segment 4 bases; nucleotides outside the gene matches: 12. CDR3 protein: CASSSLTLTSDYNEQFF. The CDR3 nucleotides read TGTGCCAGCAGCTCATTAACCCTGACTAGCGATTACAATGAGCAGTTCTTC.

The chain recombines TRBV5-1 with TRBJ2-3, with a possible D match to TRBD1 (6 bases). Per germline, CDR1 SGHRS and CDR2 YFSETQ. The CDR3 is 14 residues long. The V gene lost 1 base and the J gene lost 6 bases, with 12 bases spanning the gap. The DNA for the CDR3 is TGCGCCAGCAGCTTGTCAACAGGGAGTGATACGCAGTATTTT. Translated, it gives CASSLSTGSDTQYF.

This chain uses TRBV29-1 with TRBJ2-5, with 9 bases that match TRBD2. V trimming: 7 bases; J trimming: 3 bases; junction bases outside the gene matches: 3. The length of the CDR3 is 12 residues. Per the germline V gene, CDR1 is SQVTM and CDR2 is ANQGSEA. The CDR3, as DNA: TGCAGCGGTTCTAGCGGGGAAGAGACCCAGTACTTC. Protein: CSGSSGEETQYF.

V and J are TRBV5-6 and TRBJ2-2, with 8 nucleotides matching TRBD2. V lost 1 base to trimming and J lost 7 bases; unmatched junction nucleotides: 6. The germline V gene has CDR1 SGHDT and CDR2 YYEEEE. The CDR3 has 15 amino acids. The CDR3 reads CASSLTRGDGGELFF. The CDR3 coding sequence is TGTGCCAGCAGCTTGACGCGGGGGGATGGCGGGGAGCTGTTTTTT.

The rearrangement joins TRBV7-9 to TRBJ2-3; D may be TRBD1 (6 bases). Trimming stripped 2 bases from V and 8 bases from J, with 11 bases between. The V gene's germline CDR1 is SEHNR and CDR2 FQNEAQ (reference sequence). The length of the CDR3 is 13 residues. Here the CDR3 reads CASSLPLRGTQYF. CDR3 in DNA: TGTGCCAGCAGCTTACCCCTCAGGGGTACGCAGTATTTT.

The chain joins TRBV21-1 to TRBJ1-2; TRBD1, the D gene given by the table, was not confirmed from the DNA. TRBV21-1 is assigned pseudogene status. CDR3 length equals 17 residues. CDR3 bases: TGTGCCAGCAGCAAAGTGGGGGACACCAGTCCTAACTATGGCTACACCTTC. Encoded protein: CASSKVGDTSPNYGYTF.

The chain is built from TRBV29-1 and TRBJ1-2; 7 bases map to TRBD1. This CDR3 region has 17 residues. After removal of 5 bases from V and 8 bases from J, the junction contained 23 bases not matched to a gene. Per the germline V gene, CDR1 is SQVTM and CDR2 is ANQGSEA. Here the CDR3 reads CSVSGGFPGVTSSGYTF. In DNA, the CDR3 is TGCAGCGTTTCAGGGGGTTTTCCGGGGGTGACGTCGAGCGGCTACACCTTC.

This rearrangement joins TRBV2 to TRBJ2-7; D might be TRBD2 (6 bases). Germline assignment: CDR1 SNHLY and CDR2 FYNNEI. The V end lost 9 bases, the J end lost 1 base, and 19 bases lay between the germline ends. The CDR3 is made up of 15 amino acids. The CDR3 reads CASHPRDSLSYEQYF. In DNA form, the CDR3 reads TGTGCCAGTCACCCCCGGGACTCCTTATCCTACGAGCAGTACTTC.

This clone was seen only a few times. CDR3 in amino acids: CASSIPGNTEAFF. The CDR3 bases are TGTGCCAGTAGTATTCCGGGGAACACTGAAGCTTTCTTT. The rearrangement uses TRBV19 and TRBJ1-1, with D hard to call. The CDR3 covers 13 residues. CDR1 LNHDA and CDR2 SQIVND come from the germline V gene (reference sequence). V lost 3 bases to trimming and J lost 1 base, with 6 bases between them. The variable domain in full, with the rest retrieved from reference TRBV19 and TRBJ1-1, is DGGITQSPKYLFRKEGQNVTLSCEQNLNHDAMYWYRQDPGQGLRLIYYSQIVNDFQKGDIAEGYSVSREKKESFPLTVTSAQKNPTAFYLCASSIPGNTEAFFGQGTRLTVV.

The chain couples TRBV19 to TRBJ2-5; TRBD2 might be the D (7 bases). This CDR3 is built from 12 residues. CDR1 and CDR2 (germline): LNHDA, SQIVND (reference sequence). V was clipped by 5 bases and J by 4 bases, with 8 bases between them. The CDR3 DNA reads TGTGCCAGTAGTCGGGGGGCAGAGACCCAGTACTTC. Protein product: CASSRGAETQYF.

The chain uses TRBV19 and TRBJ2-3; 8 nucleotides match TRBD2. Germline assignment: CDR1 LNHDA and CDR2 SQIVND (reference sequence). This CDR3 has 14 residues. Trimming cost V 6 bases and J 3 bases; bases outside gene matches: 5. CDR3 residues: CASRDSGKTDTQYF. DNA of the CDR3: TGTGCCAGTAGGGATAGCGGGAAGACAGATACGCAGTATTTT.

The rearrangement joins TRBV27 to TRBJ1-2; D is perhaps TRBD1 (5 bases). Trimming removed 2 bases at V and 8 bases at J, with 12 bases between. Germline V lookup: CDR1 MNHEY, CDR2 SMNVEV (reference sequence). The CDR3 is 13 residues long. The CDR3: CASSLMEGQGYTF. CDR3 coding DNA: TGTGCCAGCAGTTTAATGGAGGGGCAGGGCTACACCTTC.

The chain carries TRBV5-1 and TRBJ2-2; perhaps TRBD2 as D (7 bases). The germline V and J ends were trimmed by 2 bases and 5 bases, with 10 bases remaining between them. This CDR3 has 14 amino acids. CDR1 SGHRS and CDR2 YFSETQ come from the germline V gene. DNA of the CDR3: TGCGCCAGCAGCTTCGGGGGGCAAACCGGGGAGCTGTTTTTT. It translates to CASSFGGQTGELFF.

V and J are TRBV18 and TRBJ1-1; maybe TRBD1 (5 bases). Trimming removed 6 bases at V and 5 bases at J, with 13 bases between. Germline assignment: CDR1 KGHSH and CDR2 LQKENI. The CDR3 loop spans 13 amino acids. The CDR3 loop reads CASSDTRGTEAFF. The DNA of the CDR3 is TGTGCCAGCTCCGATACCCGGGGGACTGAAGCTTTCTTT.

This clone has more than one count but fewer than ten. This sample includes further DNA sequences coding for the same CDR3. CDR3 protein: CASSSQGDTEAFF. Written as DNA, the CDR3 is TGTGCCAGCAGTTCCCAGGGGGACACTGAAGCTTTCTTT. The gene calls are TRBV7-3 and TRBJ1-1; the match to TRBD1 covers 7 bases. CDR3 length: 13 amino acids. The V and J ends lost 6 bases and 3 bases, in that order; junction bases with no gene match: 4. The germline V gene encodes CDR1 SGHTA and CDR2 FQGTGA.